Following are 10 T cell receptor beta chains from one sample sequenced in a study of OX40 agonist ivuxolimab in advanced cancers. The protocol was immunoSEQ multiplex PCR, while the TCRdb copy is restricted to in-frame clones and leaves out a portion. The data hold over 150,000 clones, with under 95% observed a single time. The sequencing used CD4+ or CD8+ T cells sorted from blood, collected in a trial of the OX40 agonist ivuxolimab. These receptors were taken from an adult with an advanced solid tumor such as melanoma, head and neck, liver or kidney cancer.

The sample holds one count of this clone. The chain uses TRBV2 and TRBJ1-5, with a tentative D call TRBD1 (6 bases). The CDR3 is made up of 14 amino acids. From germline, CDR1 is SNHLY and CDR2 FYNNEI. Trimming stripped 5 bases from V and 1 base from J, with 9 bases between. The CDR3 reads CASSPGQSNQPQHF. CDR3 coding DNA: TGTGCCAGCAGTCCTGGACAGAGCAATCAGCCCCAGCATTTT.

This rearrangement joins TRBV5-1 to TRBJ2-3; 11 nucleotides line up with TRBD2. This CDR3 is built from 17 residues. Per germline, CDR1 SGHRS and CDR2 YFSETQ. Trimming cost V 4 bases and J 1 base; bases outside gene matches: 8. As DNA, the CDR3 is TGCGCCAGCAGCCGACTAGCGGGAACCTCTGGCACAGATACGCAGTATTTT. This codes for CASSRLAGTSGTDTQYF.

The chain joins TRBV5-1 to TRBJ2-7, with 10 bases identical to TRBD2. The junction had 11 bases not matched to a gene; V was cut back by 4 bases and J by 4 bases. The CDR3 is 16 residues long. Germline V gene data show CDR1 as SGHRS and CDR2 as YFSETQ. DNA for the CDR3: TGCGCCAGCAGCCGAGCCGGGACTAGCGCGAGATACGAGCAGTACTTC. Amino acids: CASSRAGTSARYEQYF. The full variable domain, rest sourced from reference TRBV5-1 and TRBJ2-7, is KAGVTQTPRYLIKTRGQQVTLSCSPISGHRSVSWYQQTPGQGLQFLFEYFSETQRNKGNFPGRFSGRQFSNSRSEMNVSTLELGDSALYLCASSRAGTSARYEQYFGPGTRLTVT.

This chain joins TRBV2 and TRBJ2-7, with 7 bases matching TRBD1. Germline V gene lookup returns CDR1 SNHLY and CDR2 FYNNEI. The junction had 8 bases not matched to a gene; V was cut back by 9 bases and J by 3 bases. This CDR3 has 13 amino acids. CDR3 nucleotide sequence: TGTGCCAGAAGACCCGGGACAGACTACGAGCAGTACTTC. Protein: CARRPGTDYEQYF.

The V call is TRBV6-5, the J call TRBJ1-6; D remains unclear. V was shortened by 6 bases and J by 7 bases, with 13 bases between the two germline ends. The CDR3 is 14 residues long. Germline CDR1 reads MNHEY; CDR2 reads SVGAGI. The chain's CDR3 is CASSAGGLNSPLHF. The CDR3 DNA is TGTGCCAGCAGCGCAGGAGGGCTCAATTCACCCCTCCACTTT.

The chain links TRBV6-1 to TRBJ2-7, with TRBD2 identical over 7 bases. The CDR3 extends over 13 amino acids. The germline V gene encodes CDR1 MNHNS and CDR2 SASEGT. The V segment lost 6 bases and the J segment 3 bases; nucleotides outside the gene matches: 5. The CDR3 loop reads CASRKRDYYEQYF. The CDR3 DNA sequence: TGTGCCAGCAGGAAGCGGGATTACTACGAGCAGTACTTC.

The chain recombines TRBV5-1 with TRBJ2-5; the D is unclear. V lost 2 bases to trimming and J lost 1 base, with 9 bases between them. The CDR3 loop spans 14 amino acids. Germline lookup yields CDR1 SGHRS and CDR2 YFSETQ. This CDR3 is CASSFLLGQETQYF. The CDR3 DNA sequence: TGCGCCAGCAGCTTCCTGCTGGGCCAAGAGACCCAGTACTTC.

The V gene is TRBV11-2, the J gene TRBJ2-3; D call uncertain. Looked up from germline, CDR1 is SGHAT and CDR2 is FQNNGV. V was shortened by 1 base and J by 3 bases, with 11 bases between the two germline ends. The CDR3 has 15 residues. CDR3 amino acids: CASSLGRSLTDTQYF. Written as DNA, the CDR3 is TGTGCCAGCAGCTTAGGACGGAGCCTGACAGATACGCAGTATTTT.

This rearrangement joins TRBV7-2 to TRBJ2-4; possibly TRBD2 for D (5 bases). The CDR3 contains 13 residues. V dropped 2 bases and J dropped 7 bases, with 9 bases sitting between them. Germline loops: CDR1 SGHTA, CDR2 FQGNSA. The CDR3 reads CASSLLRENIQYF. The CDR3 DNA sequence: TGTGCCAGCAGCTTATTGAGGGAGAACATTCAGTACTTC.

J is TRBJ2-5 and V is TRBV7-3; 8 nucleotides agree with TRBD2. The V and J ends lost 2 bases and 5 bases, in that order; junction bases with no gene match: 10. The germline V gene encodes CDR1 SGHTA and CDR2 FQGTGA. This CDR3 has 16 amino acids. The CDR3 protein is CASSLRPFGRGETQYF. DNA for the CDR3: TGTGCCAGCAGCTTACGGCCCTTCGGGAGGGGGGAGACCCAGTACTTC.